This T cell receptor beta chain appears in the sequencing data of a study of T-cell memory formation after mild COVID-19. Whole-study context: TCR clustering was largely donor specific. The study's findings and limits: Clones contracting day 15 to 85 were balanced CD4/CD8; later expanders leaned CD4+. Several responding clones turned up in pre-infection memory, indicating that cross-reactive memory may have taken part.

MiXCR, applied by TCRdb to the 5' RACE reads, yields one record per CDR3 protein. The sample holds hundreds of thousands of distinct CDR3 sequences; around 13% are singletons and the top ten take around a fifth. Germline loops: CDR1 SGHTA, CDR2 FQGNSA. V lost 5 bases and J lost 2, with 6 bases in between. The CDR3 consists of 12 residues. This clonotype has a count of ten or more. The antigen is undetermined. This receptor was identified in a man younger than 35 who had mild COVID-19 (a few samples of this study predate the infection). Cell type and time point are not known. Sequenced material: PBMCs or a T cell subset sorted from them (not recorded which). The chain uses TRBV7-2 and TRBJ2-5, with unresolved D. The CDR3 spells CASSPEQETQYF. The CDR3 DNA reads TGTGCCAGCAGCCCGGAGCAAGAGACCCAGTACTTC.